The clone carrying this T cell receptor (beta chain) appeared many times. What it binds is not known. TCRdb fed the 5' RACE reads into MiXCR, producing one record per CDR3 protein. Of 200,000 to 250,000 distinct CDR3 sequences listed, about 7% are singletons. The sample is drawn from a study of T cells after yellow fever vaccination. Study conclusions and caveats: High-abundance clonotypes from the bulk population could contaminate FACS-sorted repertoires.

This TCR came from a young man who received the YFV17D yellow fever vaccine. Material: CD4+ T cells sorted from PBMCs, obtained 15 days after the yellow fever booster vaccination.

The CDR3 region has the DNA TGTGCCAGCAGCTTAGACGGGAGTCAGCCCCAGCATTTT. Translating gives CASSLDGSQPQHF. This chain uses TRBV7-9 with TRBJ1-5; D gene unclear. Looked up from germline, CDR1 is SEHNR and CDR2 is FQNEAQ (reference sequence). The CDR3 consists of 13 residues. The V end lost 1 base, the J end lost 6 bases, and 7 bases lay between the germline ends. Variable domain in full (rest from reference TRBV7-9 and TRBJ1-5): DTGVSQNPRHKITKRGQNVTFRCDPISEHNRLYWYRQTLGQGPEFLTYFQNEAQLEKSRLLSDRFSAERPKGSFSTLEIQRTEQGDSAMYLCASSLDGSQPQHFGDGTRLSIL.